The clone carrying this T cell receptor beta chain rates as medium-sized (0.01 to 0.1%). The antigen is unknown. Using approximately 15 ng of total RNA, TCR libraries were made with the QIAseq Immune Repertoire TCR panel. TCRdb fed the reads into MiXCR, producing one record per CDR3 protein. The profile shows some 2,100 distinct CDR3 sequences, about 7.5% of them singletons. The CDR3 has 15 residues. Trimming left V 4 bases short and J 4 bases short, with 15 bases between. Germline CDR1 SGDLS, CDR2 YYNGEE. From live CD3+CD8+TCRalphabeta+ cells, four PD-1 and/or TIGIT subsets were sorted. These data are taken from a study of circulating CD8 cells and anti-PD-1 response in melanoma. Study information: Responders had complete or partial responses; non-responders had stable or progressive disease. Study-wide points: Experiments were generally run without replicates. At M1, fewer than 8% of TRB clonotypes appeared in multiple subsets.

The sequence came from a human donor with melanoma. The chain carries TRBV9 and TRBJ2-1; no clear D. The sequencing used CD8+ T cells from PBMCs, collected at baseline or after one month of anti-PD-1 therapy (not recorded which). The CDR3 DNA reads TGTGCCAGCAGCCCTCCGGTTACCTATTACAATGAGCAGTTCTTC. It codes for CASSPPVTYYNEQFF.